One and the same sample provided the 13 T cell receptor beta chains below, sequenced in a study of radiotherapy plus CTLA-4 blockade in lung cancer. The repertoire was sequenced with immunoSEQ multiplex PCR; TCRdb's copy has only in-frame clones and lacks some. The sample yields more than 65,000 clones, around 83% seen once. The input for sequencing was peripheral blood, taken from a patient treated with radiotherapy plus ipilimumab. The receptors derive from a human donor with non-small cell lung cancer who had stable disease on radiotherapy plus ipilimumab.

J is TRBJ2-7 and V is TRBV9, with D possibly TRBD2 on 5 matching bases. The germline gives CDR1 SGDLS, CDR2 YYNGEE. The CDR3 is 15 amino acids. Trimming stripped 1 base from V and 3 bases from J, with 14 bases between. The CDR3, as DNA: TGTGCCAGCAGCGTAACTGCAGCGGAAGGCTACGAGCAGTACTTC. Its protein product is CASSVTAAEGYEQYF.

This sequence joins TRBV5-1 and TRBJ2-5; maybe TRBD1 (7 bases). Germline V gene lookup returns CDR1 SGHRS and CDR2 YFSETQ. This CDR3 comprises 14 residues. With 6 bases removed from V and 5 bases from J, the gap between germline ends came to 17 bases. This CDR3 is CASTRGQRGETQYF. CDR3 DNA: TGCGCCAGCACGCGGGGACAGCGAGGGGAGACCCAGTACTTC.

This sequence joins TRBV6-1 and TRBJ1-4, with D uncertain. CDR1 is MNHNS and CDR2 is SASEGT in the germline V gene. The V end lost 6 bases, the J end lost 7 bases, and 18 bases lay between the germline ends. The CDR3 spans 15 residues. CDR3 protein: CASSSGPGPIEKLFF. Here the CDR3 DNA reads TGTGCCAGCAGCTCTGGACCCGGCCCAATTGAAAAACTGTTTTTT.

This clone was seen just once. J is TRBJ2-1 and V is TRBV19, with D possibly TRBD1 on 5 matching bases. The germline V and J ends were trimmed by 3 bases and 8 bases, with 17 bases remaining between them. There are 15 residues in the CDR3. The V gene's germline CDR1 is LNHDA and CDR2 SQIVND (reference sequence). CDR3 residues: CASSIPRGHSYEQFF. Written as DNA, the CDR3 is TGTGCCAGTAGTATTCCTAGGGGCCATAGCTATGAGCAGTTCTTC.

The J gene is TRBJ1-6, the V gene TRBV30; TRBD1 matches at 7 bases. In germline, CDR1 is GTSNPN, CDR2 SVGIG (reference sequence). This CDR3 is built from 18 residues. J lost 2 bases, V lost 0 bases, and 10 bases had no gene match. This CDR3 is CAWSVGGPPGTYNSPLHF. Written as DNA, the CDR3 is TGTGCCTGGAGTGTAGGGGGCCCCCCGGGAACCTATAATTCACCCCTCCACTTT.

This sequence joins TRBV5-4 and TRBJ2-2; maybe TRBD2 (6 bases). CDR3 length: 16 residues. Trimming took 2 bases from V and 2 from J, leaving 13 bases between them. Germline assignment: CDR1 SGHNT and CDR2 YYREEE (reference sequence). The CDR3 loop reads CASSFGGADNTGELFF. CDR3 coding DNA: TGTGCCAGCAGCTTTGGCGGGGCAGACAACACCGGGGAGCTGTTTTTT.

J is TRBJ1-6 and V is TRBV2; 7 bases map to TRBD1. Germline-derived CDR1 and CDR2 are SNHLY and FYNNEI. The CDR3 length is 14 residues. The J segment lost 9 bases and the V segment lost 8 bases, leaving 10 bases of the junction unmatched. Written as DNA, the CDR3 is TGTGCCAGCGAATATACAGGGGAGGGTTCACCCCTCCACTTT. Its translation is CASEYTGEGSPLHF.

V is TRBV2 and J is TRBJ2-5, with 7 bases lining up with TRBD2. With V trimmed by 6 bases and J by 7 bases, 8 bases remained unmatched. This CDR3 contains 13 residues. Germline V CDR1 and CDR2: SNHLY, FYNNEI. As DNA, the CDR3 is TGTGCCAGCAGCCGGGGGGAGGATGGGACCCAGTACTTC. Encoded protein: CASSRGEDGTQYF.

The chain employs TRBV27 and TRBJ2-5, with 12 nucleotides matching TRBD2. Germline V gives CDR1 MNHEY, CDR2 SMNVEV (reference sequence). V dropped 5 bases and J dropped 5; count of bases not matched to a gene: 6. The CDR3 spans 15 residues. As DNA, the CDR3 is TGTGCCAGCAGTCCTTGGACTAGCGGGACGGAGACCCAGTACTTC. Translated: CASSPWTSGTETQYF.

DNA of the CDR3: TGCAGTGGGGCGGGAGCCGGGGAGCTGTTTTTT. Translated, it gives CSGAGAGELFF. This sequence joins TRBV20-1 and TRBJ2-2, with 7 bases aligning to TRBD2. This CDR3 comprises 11 residues. Germline V lookup: CDR1 DFQATT, CDR2 SNEGSKA (reference sequence). Unmatched junction bases numbered 2, after V lost 7 bases and J lost 6 bases.

This clone occurred a few times. V is TRBV7-2 and J is TRBJ2-5; no definite D call. Trimming removed 1 base from V and 2 bases from J, with 8 bases in between. The CDR3 is 14 amino acids. From germline, CDR1 is SGHTA and CDR2 FQGNSA. CDR3 sequence: CASSLEQPQETQYF. In nucleotides, the CDR3 is TGTGCCAGCAGCTTAGAACAGCCTCAAGAGACCCAGTACTTC.

V is TRBV19 and J is TRBJ2-6; possible D gene TRBD1, 6 bases. Germline V gene data show CDR1 as LNHDA and CDR2 as SQIVND (reference sequence). This CDR3 comprises 16 residues. The germline V and J ends were trimmed by 6 bases and 2 bases, with 14 bases remaining between them. Here the CDR3 reads CASRGAQGTGANVLTF. Here the CDR3 DNA reads TGTGCCAGTAGGGGGGCTCAGGGTACTGGGGCCAACGTCCTGACTTTC. Combining the CDR3 with reference TRBV19 and TRBJ2-6 gives the whole variable domain DGGITQSPKYLFRKEGQNVTLSCEQNLNHDAMYWYRQDPGQGLRLIYYSQIVNDFQKGDIAEGYSVSREKKESFPLTVTSAQKNPTAFYLCASRGAQGTGANVLTFGAGSRLTVL.

The sample holds one count of this clone. The CDR3 DNA reads TGTGCCAGCAGTTACTCAGGAGGGCAGGCCTATGGCTACACCTTC. Its protein is CASSYSGGQAYGYTF. The V gene is TRBV6-5, the J gene TRBJ1-2, with D unresolved. Germline CDR1 reads MNHEY; CDR2 reads SVGAGI. The CDR3 runs to 15 residues. V lost 0 bases to trimming and J lost 4 bases, with 12 bases between them.